The present entry profiles one TCR beta chain with its context. This record belongs to a study of blood T cell repertoires in COVID-19. For the study at large: Acute-phase and convalescent COVID-19 samples originated in the United States, Italy and Spain.

V was pared by 5 bases and J by 1 base, with 7 bases of the junction left unmatched. There are 15 residues in the CDR3. Germline CDR1 LNHDA, CDR2 SQIVND (reference sequence). Measured with immunoSEQ multiplex PCR; TCRdb has only the in-frame clones, and not every one. The sample records about 63,000 clones, approximately 78% being singletons. This sequence joins TRBV19 and TRBJ1-2, with 7 positions matching TRBD1. The TCR comes from a man in his fifties or sixties with COVID-19, enrolled during active disease. Input material: peripheral blood. Here the CDR3 DNA reads TGTGCCAGTAGTTTGCCGGGACAGAGTAACTATGGCTACACCTTC. This encodes CASSLPGQSNYGYTF. Combining the CDR3 with reference TRBV19 and TRBJ1-2 gives the whole variable domain DGGITQSPKYLFRKEGQNVTLSCEQNLNHDAMYWYRQDPGQGLRLIYYSQIVNDFQKGDIAEGYSVSREKKESFPLTVTSAQKNPTAFYLCASSLPGQSNYGYTFGSGTRLTVV.